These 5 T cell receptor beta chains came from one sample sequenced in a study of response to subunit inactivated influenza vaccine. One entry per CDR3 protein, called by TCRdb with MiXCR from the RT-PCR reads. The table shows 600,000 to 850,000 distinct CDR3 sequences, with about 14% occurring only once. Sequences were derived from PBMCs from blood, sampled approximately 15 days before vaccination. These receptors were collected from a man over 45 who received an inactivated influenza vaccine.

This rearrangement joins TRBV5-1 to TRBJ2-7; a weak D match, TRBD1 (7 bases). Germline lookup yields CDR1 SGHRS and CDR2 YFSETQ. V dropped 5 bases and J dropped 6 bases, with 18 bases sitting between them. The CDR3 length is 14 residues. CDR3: CASRIQGGSGEQYF. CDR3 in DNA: TGCGCCAGCAGGATTCAGGGGGGCAGCGGCGAGCAGTACTTC.

Written as DNA, the CDR3 is TGTGCCAGCAGCGGGGGACAGGGTCGCGAAAAACTGTTTTTT. Translation: CASSGGQGREKLFF. The chain uses TRBV3-1 and TRBJ1-4; 9 positions match TRBD1. The CDR3 is made up of 14 amino acids. Germline V gene data show CDR1 as LGHDT and CDR2 as YNNKEL (reference sequence). Trimming removed 5 bases from V and 8 bases from J; junction bases left unmatched: 6.

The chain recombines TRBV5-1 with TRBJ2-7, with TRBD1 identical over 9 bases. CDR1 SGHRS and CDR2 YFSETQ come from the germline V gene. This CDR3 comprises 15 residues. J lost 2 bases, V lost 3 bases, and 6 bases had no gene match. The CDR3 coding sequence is TGCGCCAGCAGCTCGGGACAGGGAAAGCCCTACGAGCAGTACTTC. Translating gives CASSSGQGKPYEQYF.

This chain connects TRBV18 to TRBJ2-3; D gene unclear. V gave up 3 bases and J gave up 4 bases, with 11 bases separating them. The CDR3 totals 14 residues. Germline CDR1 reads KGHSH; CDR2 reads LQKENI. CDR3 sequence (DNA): TGTGCCAGCTCACCGACTGGGGTTCCAGATACGCAGTATTTT. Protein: CASSPTGVPDTQYF.

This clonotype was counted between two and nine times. CDR3 sequence: CASSPTQRDEQFF. As DNA, the CDR3 is TGTGCCAGCAGCCCGACCCAGAGGGATGAGCAGTTCTTC. The chain employs TRBV6-2 or TRBV6-3 and TRBJ2-1; a possible D gene is TRBD2 (5 bases). The germline V gene has CDR1 MNHEY and CDR2 SVGEGT. The CDR3 covers 13 residues. Trimming removed 6 bases from V and 8 bases from J, with 14 bases in between.